This T cell receptor (beta chain) stems from a study of T cell responses to AZD1222 COVID-19 vaccine. On the study more broadly: Second-dose timings of about 4 or about 12 weeks were pooled.

General study findings and limits: There were vaccine-associated CD4 TCRs across spike, dominant at 160-218 and 743-854. Breadth and depth of Spike-specific TCRs rose after two AZD1222 doses.

Some clones are missing from TCRdb's copy, which holds only in-frame ones; the method was immunoSEQ multiplex PCR. The sample shows under 200,000 clones, roughly 90% of them seen only once. With 6 bases removed from V and 6 bases from J, the gap between germline ends came to 15 bases. Per the germline V gene, CDR1 is MGHDK and CDR2 is SYGVNS. The CDR3 totals 13 residues. This clone occurred a few times. What it binds is not known. The origin of this receptor is an adult in good health. This specimen was peripheral blood, taken on day 0 of AZD1222 vaccination. The chain combines TRBV25-1 with TRBJ2-7; TRBD2 might be the D (5 bases). The CDR3 here is CASRSGDLSEQYF. The CDR3 DNA follows: TGTGCCAGCAGAAGCGGCGACTTAAGCGAGCAGTACTTC.